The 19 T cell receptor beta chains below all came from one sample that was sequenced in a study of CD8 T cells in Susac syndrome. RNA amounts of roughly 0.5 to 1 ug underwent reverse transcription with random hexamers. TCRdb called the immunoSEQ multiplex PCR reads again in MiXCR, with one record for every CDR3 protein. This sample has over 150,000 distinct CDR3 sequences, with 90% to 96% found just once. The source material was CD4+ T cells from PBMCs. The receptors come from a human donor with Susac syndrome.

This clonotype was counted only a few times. Written as DNA, the CDR3 is TGTGCCAGTAGATTAGGTGCGAACACCGGGGAGCTGTTTTTT. This sequence encodes CASRLGANTGELFF. J is TRBJ2-2 and V is TRBV19; D is uncertain. The CDR3 is 14 amino acids. The germline V gene has CDR1 LNHDA and CDR2 SQIVND (reference sequence). V lost 6 bases to trimming and J lost 0 bases, with 8 bases between them.

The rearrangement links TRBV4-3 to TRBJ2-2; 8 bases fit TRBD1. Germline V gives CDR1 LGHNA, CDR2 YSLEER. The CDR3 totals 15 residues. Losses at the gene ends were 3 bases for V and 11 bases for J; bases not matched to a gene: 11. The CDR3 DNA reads TGCGCCAGCAGCCAGATGACAGGGGCCGGGGAAGAGCTGTTTTTT. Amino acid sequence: CASSQMTGAGEELFF.

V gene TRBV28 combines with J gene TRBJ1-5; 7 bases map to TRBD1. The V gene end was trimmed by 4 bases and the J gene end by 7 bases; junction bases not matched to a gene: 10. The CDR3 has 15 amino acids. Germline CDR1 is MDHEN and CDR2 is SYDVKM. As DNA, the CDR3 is TGTGCCAGCAGTTATAGCCCAGGGGGTAAGCAGCCCCAGCATTTT. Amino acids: CASSYSPGGKQPQHF.

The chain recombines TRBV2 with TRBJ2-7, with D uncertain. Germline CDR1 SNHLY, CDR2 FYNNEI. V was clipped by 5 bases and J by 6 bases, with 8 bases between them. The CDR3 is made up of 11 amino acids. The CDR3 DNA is TGTGCCAGCAGTCGGGCAGTCGAGCAGTACGTC. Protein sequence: CASSRAVEQYV.

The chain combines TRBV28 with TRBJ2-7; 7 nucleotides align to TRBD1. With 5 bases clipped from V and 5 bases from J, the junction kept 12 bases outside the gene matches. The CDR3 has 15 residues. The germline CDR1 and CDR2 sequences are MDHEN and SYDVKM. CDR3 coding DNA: TGTGCCAGCAGTCCCTCGACAGGGTTCGGGGACGAGCAGTACGTC. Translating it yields CASSPSTGFGDEQYV.

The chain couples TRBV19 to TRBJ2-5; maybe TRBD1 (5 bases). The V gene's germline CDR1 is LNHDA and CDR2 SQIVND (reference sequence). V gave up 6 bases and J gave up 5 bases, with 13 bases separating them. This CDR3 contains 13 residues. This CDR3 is CASSPDTRETQYF. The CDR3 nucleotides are TGTGCCAGTAGCCCGGACACACGGGAGACCCAGTACTTC.

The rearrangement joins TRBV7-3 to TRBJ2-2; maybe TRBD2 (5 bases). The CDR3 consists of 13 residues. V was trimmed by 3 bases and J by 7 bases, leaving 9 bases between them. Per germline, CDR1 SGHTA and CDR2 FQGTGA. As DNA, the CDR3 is TGTGCCAGCAGCTTGGGAGCATACGGGGAGCTGTTTTTT. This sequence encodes CASSLGAYGELFF.

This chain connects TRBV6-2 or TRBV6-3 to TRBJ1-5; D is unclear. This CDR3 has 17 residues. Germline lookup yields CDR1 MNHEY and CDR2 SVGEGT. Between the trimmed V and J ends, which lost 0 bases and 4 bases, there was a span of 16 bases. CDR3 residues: CASSYSLEGRPNQPQHF. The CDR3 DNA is TGTGCCAGCAGTTACTCTCTCGAGGGCAGGCCTAATCAGCCCCAGCATTTT.

The CDR3 spells CASSAEGTPKLNTGELFF. The CDR3 coding sequence is TGTGCCAGCAGCGCCGAAGGGACTCCCAAATTGAACACCGGGGAGCTGTTTTTT. V gene TRBV9 combines with J gene TRBJ2-2, with TRBD2 as a possible D gene (6 bases). The CDR3 spans 18 residues. Germline V gives CDR1 SGDLS, CDR2 YYNGEE. The ends were cut back, 3 bases at V and 1 base at J, with 19 bases in the middle.

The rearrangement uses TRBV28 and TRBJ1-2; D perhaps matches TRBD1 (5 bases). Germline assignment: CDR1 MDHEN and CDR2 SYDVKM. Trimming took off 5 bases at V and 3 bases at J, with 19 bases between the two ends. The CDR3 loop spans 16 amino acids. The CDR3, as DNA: TGTGCCAGCAGTCGGGGCAGTCCTCCAGAAGACTATGGCTACACCTTC. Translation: CASSRGSPPEDYGYTF.

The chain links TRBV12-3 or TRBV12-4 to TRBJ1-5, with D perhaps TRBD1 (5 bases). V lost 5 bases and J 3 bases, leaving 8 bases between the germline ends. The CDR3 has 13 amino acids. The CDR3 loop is CASSRRDNQPQHF. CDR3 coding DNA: TGTGCCAGCAGTCGCAGGGACAATCAGCCCCAGCATTTT.

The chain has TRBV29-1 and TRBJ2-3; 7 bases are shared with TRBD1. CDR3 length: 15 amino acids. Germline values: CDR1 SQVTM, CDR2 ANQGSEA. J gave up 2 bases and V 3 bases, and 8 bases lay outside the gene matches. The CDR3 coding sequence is TGCAGCGTTGATGAGGGGGCTATCTTCACAGATACGCAGTATTTT. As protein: CSVDEGAIFTDTQYF.

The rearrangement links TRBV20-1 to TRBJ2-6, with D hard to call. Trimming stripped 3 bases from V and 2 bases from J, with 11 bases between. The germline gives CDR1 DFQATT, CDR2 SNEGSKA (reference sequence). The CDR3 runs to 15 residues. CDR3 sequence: CSASISSAGANVLTF. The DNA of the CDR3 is TGCAGTGCTAGTATATCCTCGGCTGGGGCCAACGTCCTGACTTTC.

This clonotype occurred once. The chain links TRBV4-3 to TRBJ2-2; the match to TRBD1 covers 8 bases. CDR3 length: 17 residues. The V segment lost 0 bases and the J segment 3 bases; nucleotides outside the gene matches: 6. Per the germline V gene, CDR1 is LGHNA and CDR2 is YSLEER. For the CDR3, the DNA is TGCGCCAGCAGCCAAGACGTCCGGACAGGGTACACCGGGGAGCTGTTTTTT. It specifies CASSQDVRTGYTGELFF.

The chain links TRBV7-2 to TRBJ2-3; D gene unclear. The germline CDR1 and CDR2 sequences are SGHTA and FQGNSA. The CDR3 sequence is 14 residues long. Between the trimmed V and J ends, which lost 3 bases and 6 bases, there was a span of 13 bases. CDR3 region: CASSLRRTADTQYF. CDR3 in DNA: TGTGCCAGCAGCTTGAGGCGAACCGCGGATACGCAGTATTTT.

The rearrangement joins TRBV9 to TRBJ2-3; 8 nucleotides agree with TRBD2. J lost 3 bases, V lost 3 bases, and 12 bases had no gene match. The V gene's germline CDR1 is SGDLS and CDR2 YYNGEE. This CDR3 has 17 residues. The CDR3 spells CASSAKRGPGLTDTQYF. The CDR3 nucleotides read TGTGCCAGCAGCGCTAAGCGGGGGCCGGGTCTTACAGATACGCAGTATTTT.

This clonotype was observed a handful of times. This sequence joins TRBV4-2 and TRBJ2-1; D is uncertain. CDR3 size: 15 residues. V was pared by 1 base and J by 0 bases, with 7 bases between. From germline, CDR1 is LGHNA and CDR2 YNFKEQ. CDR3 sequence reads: CASSQVRSSYNEQFF. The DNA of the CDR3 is TGTGCCAGCAGCCAAGTAAGAAGCTCCTACAATGAGCAGTTCTTC.

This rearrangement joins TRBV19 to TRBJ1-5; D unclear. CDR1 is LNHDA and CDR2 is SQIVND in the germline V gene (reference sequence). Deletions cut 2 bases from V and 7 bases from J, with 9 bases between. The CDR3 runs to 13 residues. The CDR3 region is CASSIRVHQPQHF. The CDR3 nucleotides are TGTGCCAGTAGTATAAGGGTTCACCAGCCCCAGCATTTT. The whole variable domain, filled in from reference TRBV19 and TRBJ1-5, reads DGGITQSPKYLFRKEGQNVTLSCEQNLNHDAMYWYRQDPGQGLRLIYYSQIVNDFQKGDIAEGYSVSREKKESFPLTVTSAQKNPTAFYLCASSIRVHQPQHFGDGTRLSIL.

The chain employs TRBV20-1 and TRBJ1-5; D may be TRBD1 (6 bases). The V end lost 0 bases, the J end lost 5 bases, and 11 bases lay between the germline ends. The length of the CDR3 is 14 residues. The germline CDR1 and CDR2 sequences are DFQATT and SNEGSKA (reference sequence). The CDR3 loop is CSARDRAGDQPQHF. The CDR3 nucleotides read TGCAGTGCTAGAGATCGGGCAGGGGATCAGCCCCAGCATTTT.